The 9 T cell receptor beta chains below all came from one sample that was sequenced in a study of blood T cell repertoires in COVID-19. This table comes from immunoSEQ multiplex PCR, and its TCRdb copy is limited to in-frame clones, with some not included. The sample comprises around 250,000 clones, approximately 86% of which are singletons, and roughly 8.5% rests with the top ten. Specimen: peripheral blood. The receptors come from a man aged 40-49 years with active or convalescent COVID-19.

This chain connects TRBV6-5 to TRBJ2-3; possible D gene TRBD1, 6 bases. Germline values: CDR1 MNHEY, CDR2 SVGAGI. The CDR3 runs 14 residues. Trimming took 6 bases from V and 3 from J, leaving 13 bases between them. The CDR3 region is CASRGAGWTDTQYF. In nucleotides, the CDR3 is TGTGCCAGCAGGGGGGCAGGATGGACAGATACGCAGTATTTT.

The J gene is TRBJ2-7, the V gene TRBV6-5, with 11 bases that match TRBD2. This CDR3 region has 15 residues. CDR1 MNHEY and CDR2 SVGAGI come from the germline V gene. The V and J ends lost 2 bases and 0 bases, in that order; junction bases with no gene match: 0. CDR3 nucleotides: TGTGCCAGCAGTTACGGGACTAGCGGCTCCTACGAGCAGTACTTC. Amino acid sequence: CASSYGTSGSYEQYF.

The chain carries TRBV19 and TRBJ2-3; 12 nucleotides match TRBD2. Germline values: CDR1 LNHDA, CDR2 SQIVND (reference sequence). The CDR3 totals 17 residues. J was trimmed by 0 bases and V by 4 bases; bases with no gene match: 5. CDR3 region: CASSTYTSGRSTDTQYF. Written as DNA, the CDR3 is TGTGCCAGTAGTACATATACTAGCGGGAGGAGCACAGATACGCAGTATTTT. The full variable domain, with the rest looked up from reference TRBV19 and TRBJ2-3, is DGGITQSPKYLFRKEGQNVTLSCEQNLNHDAMYWYRQDPGQGLRLIYYSQIVNDFQKGDIAEGYSVSREKKESFPLTVTSAQKNPTAFYLCASSTYTSGRSTDTQYFGPGTRLTVL.

DNA of the CDR3: TGTGCCAGCAGGTCCACAGGGGCAGGACCCCTCGAGCAGTACTTC. As protein: CASRSTGAGPLEQYF. The chain has TRBV2 and TRBJ2-7; 7 bases agree with TRBD1. This CDR3 contains 15 residues. CDR1 and CDR2 from the germline V gene are SNHLY and FYNNEI. V dropped 6 bases and J dropped 6; count of bases not matched to a gene: 14.

V gene TRBV6-6 combines with J gene TRBJ1-1, with 7 bases matching TRBD1. The CDR3 runs 15 residues. Unmatched junction bases numbered 7, after V lost 2 bases and J lost 4 bases. Germline assignment: CDR1 MNHNY and CDR2 SVGAGI (reference sequence). The CDR3: CASSYEGAGPTEAFF. The CDR3 DNA sequence: TGTGCCAGCAGTTACGAGGGGGCCGGCCCCACTGAAGCTTTCTTT.

V gene TRBV11-1 combines with J gene TRBJ1-1, with D unresolved. Germline CDR1 is SGHAT and CDR2 is FQDESV (reference sequence). CDR3 length: 12 amino acids. V lost 7 bases and J lost 7, with 13 bases in between. The CDR3 DNA is TGTGCCAGCACCGATGGTGAGGATGAAGCTTTCTTT. This encodes CASTDGEDEAFF.

The gene calls are TRBV25-1 and TRBJ1-6; D gene uncertain. V was trimmed by 6 bases and J by 3 bases, leaving 12 bases between them. This CDR3 is 15 amino acids long. The germline V gene has CDR1 MGHDK and CDR2 SYGVNS. CDR3 in amino acids: CASSPTENYNSPLHF. The CDR3 nucleotides are TGTGCCAGCAGCCCTACAGAGAACTATAATTCACCCCTCCACTTT. Together with reference TRBV25-1 and TRBJ1-6, the CDR3 gives the full variable domain: EADIYQTPRYLVIGTGKKITLECSQTMGHDKMYWYQQDPGMELHLIHYSYGVNSTEKGDLSSESTVSRIRTEHFPLTLESARPSHTSQYLCASSPTENYNSPLHFGNGTRLTVT.

This chain links TRBV18 with TRBJ1-5, with D perhaps matching TRBD1 (5 bases). Germline values: CDR1 KGHSH, CDR2 LQKENI. Trimming cost V 3 bases and J 5 bases, with 8 bases left between them. CDR3 length: 13 amino acids. The CDR3 nucleotides read TGTGCCAGCTCACCGCGGGGGGATCAGCCCCAGCATTTT. Translating gives CASSPRGDQPQHF.

The chain recombines TRBV6-6 with TRBJ1-6, with a tentative D call TRBD1 (5 bases). Germline V gene sequence: CDR1 MNHNY, CDR2 SVGAGI (reference sequence). This CDR3 is built from 16 residues. V dropped 2 bases and J dropped 3 bases, with 11 bases sitting between them. The DNA of the CDR3 is TGTGCCAGCAGTTACCGAAGACAGAACTATAATTCACCCCTCCACTTT. Encoded protein: CASSYRRQNYNSPLHF.